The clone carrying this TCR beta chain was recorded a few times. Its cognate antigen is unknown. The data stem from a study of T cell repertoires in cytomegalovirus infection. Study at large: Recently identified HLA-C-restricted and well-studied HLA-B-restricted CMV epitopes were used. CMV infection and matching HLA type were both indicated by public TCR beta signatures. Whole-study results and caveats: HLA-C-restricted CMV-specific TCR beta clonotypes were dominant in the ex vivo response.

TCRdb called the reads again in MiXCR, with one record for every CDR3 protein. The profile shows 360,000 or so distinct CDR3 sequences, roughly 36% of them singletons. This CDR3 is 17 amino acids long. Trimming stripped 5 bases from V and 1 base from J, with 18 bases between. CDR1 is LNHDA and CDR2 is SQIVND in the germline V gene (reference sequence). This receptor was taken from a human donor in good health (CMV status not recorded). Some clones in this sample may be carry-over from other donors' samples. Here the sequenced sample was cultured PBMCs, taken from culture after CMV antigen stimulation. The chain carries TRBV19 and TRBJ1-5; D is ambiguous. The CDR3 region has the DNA TGTGCCAGTAGTGGTATATCCTCCGGACGGAGCAATCAGCCCCAGCATTTT. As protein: CASSGISSGRSNQPQHF. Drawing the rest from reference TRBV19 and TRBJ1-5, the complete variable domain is DGGITQSPKYLFRKEGQNVTLSCEQNLNHDAMYWYRQDPGQGLRLIYYSQIVNDFQKGDIAEGYSVSREKKESFPLTVTSAQKNPTAFYLCASSGISSGRSNQPQHFGDGTRLSIL.